The 11 T cell receptor beta chains presented below share a single source sample, sequenced in a study of T cell therapy after organ transplantation. Specified time point: 20-29 weeks after completion of therapy. No antigens are known for them. Measured with immunoSEQ multiplex PCR; TCRdb has only the in-frame clones, and not every one. This sample has about 20,000 clones, with 84% found just once. The sample was CD8+ T cells from blood, taken after autologous CMV-specific T cell therapy. These receptors all stem from a human patient who had received a solid organ transplant and had CMV disease. Certain T cells may be donor cells from the graft.

By frequency in the sample, this clone is medium-sized. In nucleotides, the CDR3 is TGTGCCACCAGCAGAGATAGCGGGAGCCATTACGAGCAGTACTTC. Translating it yields CATSRDSGSHYEQYF. The chain carries TRBV15 and TRBJ2-7, with TRBD2 identical over 9 bases. Losses at the gene ends were 0 bases for V and 4 bases for J; bases not matched to a gene: 4. The CDR3 loop spans 15 amino acids. In germline, CDR1 is LNHNV, CDR2 YYDKDF (reference sequence).

The J gene is TRBJ2-7, the V gene TRBV7-9, with 7 nucleotides matching TRBD2. The germline gives CDR1 SEHNR, CDR2 FQNEAQ (reference sequence). The CDR3 is 15 residues long. V lost 6 bases to trimming and J lost 0 bases; unmatched junction nucleotides: 8. CDR3 nucleotide sequence: TGTGCCAGCAGTGGTAGCGGGCGCAGCTCCTACGAGCAGTACTTC. Translated, it gives CASSGSGRSSYEQYF.

This clone was detected only once. The rearrangement links TRBV27 to TRBJ1-1; D gene uncertain. CDR1 and CDR2 from the germline V gene are MNHEY and SMNVEV (reference sequence). V was clipped by 6 bases and J by 1 base, with 9 bases between them. This CDR3 has 13 residues. CDR3 sequence (DNA): TGTGCCAGCAGAGTAACAGCGAACACTGAAGCTTTCTTT. This translates into CASRVTANTEAFF.

The chain employs TRBV6-5 and TRBJ2-7, with D perhaps matching TRBD1 (5 bases). This CDR3 contains 14 residues. Germline values: CDR1 MNHEY, CDR2 SVGAGI. V was clipped by 6 bases and J by 4 bases, with 16 bases between them. The CDR3 protein is CASRIKDTSYEQYF. The CDR3, as DNA: TGTGCCAGCAGGATAAAGGACACGAGTTACGAGCAGTACTTC.

The J gene is TRBJ2-7, the V gene TRBV19; perhaps D is TRBD1 or TRBD2 (5 bases each). Trimming cost V 3 bases and J 5 bases, with 14 bases left between them. The CDR3 runs 14 residues. Germline values: CDR1 LNHDA, CDR2 SQIVND (reference sequence). Here the CDR3 reads CASSIWQGDNEQYF. In nucleotides, the CDR3 is TGTGCCAGTAGTATTTGGCAGGGAGACAACGAGCAGTACTTC.

This chain joins TRBV28 and TRBJ2-7; D is perhaps TRBD2 (5 bases). Germline CDR1 reads MDHEN; CDR2 reads SYDVKM. Trimming shortened V by 5 bases and J by 4 bases, and 15 bases separated the two germline ends. This CDR3 region has 14 residues. For the CDR3, the DNA is TGTGCCAGCAGTAACGGGAAAGCAGGTTACGAGCAGTACTTC. Protein: CASSNGKAGYEQYF. The full variable domain, rest sourced from reference TRBV28 and TRBJ2-7, is DVKVTQSSRYLVKRTGEKVFLECVQDMDHENMFWYRQDPGLGLRLIYFSYDVKMKEKGDIPEGYSVSREKKERFSLILESASTNQTSMYLCASSNGKAGYEQYFGPGTRLTVT.

This clone was detected only a few times. This chain links TRBV18 with TRBJ2-1; D remains ambiguous. CDR1 and CDR2 from the germline V gene are KGHSH and LQKENI. V was clipped by 3 bases and J by 1 base, with 13 bases between them. The CDR3 length is 16 residues. CDR3 sequence: CASSPSRLGSYNEQFF. In nucleotides, the CDR3 is TGTGCCAGCTCACCCAGTAGATTGGGATCCTACAATGAGCAGTTCTTC.

This clone has only one observation. The chain is built from TRBV9 and TRBJ1-2; 7 bases are a match to TRBD1. V shed 9 bases and J 3 bases; nucleotides not matched to a gene: 17. Looked up from germline, CDR1 is SGDLS and CDR2 is YYNGEE. This CDR3 region has 16 residues. The CDR3 sequence is CATTTGILLLDYGYTF. The CDR3 nucleotides read TGTGCCACCACGACAGGGATACTTTTGCTGGACTATGGCTACACCTTC.

J is TRBJ2-7 and V is TRBV18; no clear D gene. This CDR3 has 13 amino acids. Germline CDR1 KGHSH, CDR2 LQKENI. Trimming stripped 4 bases from V and 2 bases from J, with 9 bases between. The CDR3 region has the DNA TGTGCCAGCTCACAACCAGAAGCCTACGAGCAGTACTTC. Protein sequence: CASSQPEAYEQYF.

The V and J genes are TRBV27 and TRBJ2-7, with a possible D match to TRBD1 (5 bases). This CDR3 has 13 residues. The ends were cut back, 8 bases at V and 3 bases at J, with 14 bases in the middle. The germline CDR1 and CDR2 sequences are MNHEY and SMNVEV (reference sequence). DNA for the CDR3: TGTGCCAGCTCTCAGGGCGTCCACTACGAGCAGTACTTC. This gives the protein CASSQGVHYEQYF.

V is TRBV19 and J is TRBJ2-2, with 10 bases that match TRBD2. Looked up from germline, CDR1 is LNHDA and CDR2 is SQIVND (reference sequence). V gave up 6 bases and J gave up 7 bases; unmatched junction bases: 11. There are 16 residues in the CDR3. The CDR3 spells CASRHPWTSGIGELFF. The CDR3 DNA follows: TGTGCCAGTAGACACCCATGGACTAGCGGAATCGGGGAGCTGTTTTTT.